A single sample is the source of the 20 T cell receptor beta chains below, sequenced in a study of blood T cell repertoires in COVID-19. Sequenced by immunoSEQ multiplex PCR; TCRdb stores in-frame clones only, minus some. The repertoire holds fewer than 250,000 clones, with 92% as singletons. The source material was peripheral blood. The origin of the receptors is a man aged 30 to 45 with acute or convalescent COVID-19.

This chain connects TRBV4-1 to TRBJ2-1; 7 bases map to TRBD2. The length of the CDR3 is 16 residues. Germline CDR1 and CDR2: MGHRA and YSYEKL. V trimming: 0 bases; J trimming: 4 bases; junction bases outside the gene matches: 6. CDR3: CASSQDSSGDYNEQFF. The CDR3 DNA sequence: TGCGCCAGCAGCCAAGATTCTAGCGGAGATTACAATGAGCAGTTCTTC.

The chain joins TRBV28 to TRBJ1-5; perhaps TRBD1 as D (6 bases). The V end was cut by 6 bases, the J end by 0 bases, with 9 bases between. Per the germline V gene, CDR1 is MDHEN and CDR2 is SYDVKM. The CDR3 extends over 14 amino acids. The CDR3 coding sequence is TGTGCCAGCAGCCGGACAGTTAGCAATCAGCCCCAGCATTTT. This gives the protein CASSRTVSNQPQHF.

The genes are TRBV27 and TRBJ2-7, with TRBD2 identical over 12 bases. The CDR3 sequence is 14 residues long. The junction had 8 bases not matched to a gene; V was cut back by 10 bases and J by 4 bases. Germline V lookup: CDR1 MNHEY, CDR2 SMNVEV (reference sequence). The CDR3 coding sequence is TGTGCCACCTCTCAGACTAGCGGGAGTTACGAGCAGTACTTC. Translation: CATSQTSGSYEQYF.

The chain joins TRBV9 to TRBJ2-1; 7 nucleotides agree with TRBD2. V trimming: 0 bases; J trimming: 4 bases; junction bases outside the gene matches: 7. Germline V gene data show CDR1 as SGDLS and CDR2 as YYNGEE. The CDR3 spans 16 residues. The CDR3 DNA reads as TGTGCCAGCAGCGTAGAGGGGAGGGGAAAATACAATGAGCAGTTCTTC. This translates into CASSVEGRGKYNEQFF.

The table lists this clone with a count of one. V and J are TRBV24-1 and TRBJ2-1, with D possibly being TRBD1 (6 bases). Trimming removed 4 bases at V and 4 bases at J, with 19 bases between. The CDR3 is 17 residues long. The germline V gene encodes CDR1 KGHDR and CDR2 SFDVKD. The CDR3 reads CATSDTTGRQLYNEQFF. CDR3 bases: TGTGCCACCAGTGACACAACAGGGAGACAACTTTACAATGAGCAGTTCTTC.

This clone was seen once. The CDR3 is CATSRDLIAGFYNEQFF. Written as DNA, the CDR3 is TGTGCCACCAGCAGAGATCTGATAGCGGGTTTCTACAATGAGCAGTTCTTC. The rearrangement uses TRBV15 and TRBJ2-1; TRBD2 aligns across 7 bases. The CDR3 has 17 residues. The V and J ends lost 0 bases and 3 bases, in that order; junction bases with no gene match: 8. Germline CDR1 is LNHNV and CDR2 is YYDKDF (reference sequence).

J is TRBJ2-1 and V is TRBV7-9; D not resolved. V was clipped by 4 bases and J by 15 bases, with 16 bases between them. This CDR3 has 12 amino acids. Per germline, CDR1 SEHNR and CDR2 FQNEAQ (reference sequence). CDR3 sequence (DNA): TGTGCCAGCAGCTCCCGACCTACGACAAGGTTCTTC. Amino acid sequence: CASSSRPTTRFF.

CDR3 in amino acids: CASSRTGGNSPLHF. DNA for the CDR3: TGTGCCAGTAGCCGGACAGGGGGTAATTCACCCCTCCACTTT. V and J are TRBV19 and TRBJ1-6; the match to TRBD1 covers 10 bases. Germline trimming cut 6 bases from V and 6 bases from J; bases unmatched to any gene: 2. Germline assignment: CDR1 LNHDA and CDR2 SQIVND (reference sequence). The CDR3 has 14 residues.

The CDR3 region has the DNA TGTGCCAGCAGCACTTGGGCCGTAGAACTAGGAAGGACGAGCTCCTACGAGCAGTACTTC. As protein: CASSTWAVELGRTSSYEQYF. V is TRBV21-1 and J is TRBJ2-7; TRBD2, the table's D call, was not compared with the DNA. TRBV21-1 corresponds to a pseudogene. CDR3 length: 20 amino acids.

As to this clone: Other nucleotide sequences in the sample specify the same CDR3. CDR3: CASSPDRGSQPQHF. The CDR3, as DNA: TGTGCCAGCAGCCCGGACAGGGGTTCTCAGCCCCAGCATTTT. This sequence joins TRBV7-9 and TRBJ1-5; 9 nucleotides agree with TRBD1. Losses at the gene ends were 5 bases for V and 6 bases for J; bases not matched to a gene: 5. The germline V gene has CDR1 SEHNR and CDR2 FQNEAQ (reference sequence). The CDR3 loop spans 14 amino acids.

The chain links TRBV2 to TRBJ2-3; 10 bases map to TRBD2. CDR1 SNHLY and CDR2 FYNNEI come from the germline V gene. The CDR3 has 16 residues. The ends lost 1 base at V and 0 bases at J; junction bases unmatched: 1. For the CDR3, the DNA is TGTGCCAGCAGTGAAGTACTAGCGGGGAGCACAGATACGCAGTATTTT. Protein product: CASSEVLAGSTDTQYF.

This chain uses TRBV3-1 (or the pseudogene TRBV3-2) with TRBJ2-2; TRBD1 agrees at 9 bases. The CDR3 runs 17 residues. The V gene's germline CDR1 is LGHDT and CDR2 YNNKEL (reference sequence). V shed 4 bases, J shed 5 bases, and the junction held 11 bases outside the gene matches. The CDR3 reads CASSPLGDRGRTGELFF. Here the CDR3 DNA reads TGTGCCAGCAGCCCCCTAGGCGACAGGGGGAGAACCGGGGAGCTGTTTTTT.

The chain has TRBV19 and TRBJ2-1; D is possibly TRBD1 (5 bases). Germline V gene sequence: CDR1 LNHDA, CDR2 SQIVND (reference sequence). Trimming cost V 6 bases and J 5 bases, with 8 bases left between them. The CDR3 length is 12 residues. CDR3 DNA: TGTGCCAGTAGACCAGGGAACAATGAGCAGTTCTTC. Translation: CASRPGNNEQFF.

This chain links TRBV14 with TRBJ2-3; tentative D call: TRBD1 (5 bases). This CDR3 is built from 16 residues. From germline, CDR1 is SGHDN and CDR2 FVKESK. Trimming took off 0 bases at V and 2 bases at J, with 12 bases between the two ends. CDR3 sequence (DNA): TGTGCCAGCAGCCAAGATCTGGGCAGGGACACAGATACGCAGTATTTT. It specifies CASSQDLGRDTDTQYF.

This chain connects TRBV7-2 to TRBJ2-7; 12 bases are a match to TRBD1. CDR3 length equals 14 residues. Germline V gene lookup returns CDR1 SGHTA and CDR2 FQGNSA. V lost 8 bases and J lost 7; bases outside the gene matches: 9. CDR3 protein: CASLLGQGAQEQYF. The DNA for the CDR3 is TGTGCCAGCCTGCTGGGACAGGGGGCGCAAGAGCAGTACTTC.

This clone has just one count. The V and J genes are TRBV28 and TRBJ1-3, with D perhaps TRBD1 (6 bases). Deletions cut 6 bases from V and 0 bases from J, with 9 bases between. Per germline, CDR1 MDHEN and CDR2 SYDVKM. The CDR3 has 14 residues. This chain's CDR3 is CASRIQGSGNTIYF. CDR3 DNA sequence: TGTGCCAGCAGGATACAGGGCTCTGGAAACACCATATATTTT.

The chain has TRBV28 and TRBJ2-3; TRBD2 agrees at 7 bases. The J segment lost 5 bases and the V segment lost 2 bases, leaving 4 bases of the junction unmatched. The CDR3 loop spans 14 amino acids. The germline gives CDR1 MDHEN, CDR2 SYDVKM. DNA of the CDR3: TGTGCCAGCAGTTTAGCGGGAGTACAAGATACGCAGTATTTT. It yields the protein CASSLAGVQDTQYF.

V gene TRBV5-1 combines with J gene TRBJ2-5; 10 nucleotides align to TRBD2. Germline lookup yields CDR1 SGHRS and CDR2 YFSETQ. This CDR3 spans 14 amino acids. Trimming cost V 3 bases and J 4 bases; bases outside gene matches: 3. The CDR3 DNA follows: TGCGCCAGCAGCTCCAGACTAGCGGGAGAGACCCAGTACTTC. Protein product: CASSSRLAGETQYF.

V and J are TRBV27 and TRBJ1-1; possibly TRBD1 for D (5 bases). V was pared by 0 bases and J by 1 base, with 9 bases between. Germline loops: CDR1 MNHEY, CDR2 SMNVEV (reference sequence). CDR3 size: 15 residues. The CDR3 here is CASSLSGRGNTEAFF. CDR3 in DNA: TGTGCCAGCAGTTTATCGGGGAGGGGGAACACTGAAGCTTTCTTT.

The chain carries TRBV28 and TRBJ2-7; the D is unclear. Germline lookup yields CDR1 MDHEN and CDR2 SYDVKM. V was pared by 2 bases and J by 4 bases, with 6 bases between. CDR3 length: 12 amino acids. Here the CDR3 DNA reads TGTGCCAGCAGTTTAATAGTTTACGAGCAGTACTTC. Its translation is CASSLIVYEQYF.